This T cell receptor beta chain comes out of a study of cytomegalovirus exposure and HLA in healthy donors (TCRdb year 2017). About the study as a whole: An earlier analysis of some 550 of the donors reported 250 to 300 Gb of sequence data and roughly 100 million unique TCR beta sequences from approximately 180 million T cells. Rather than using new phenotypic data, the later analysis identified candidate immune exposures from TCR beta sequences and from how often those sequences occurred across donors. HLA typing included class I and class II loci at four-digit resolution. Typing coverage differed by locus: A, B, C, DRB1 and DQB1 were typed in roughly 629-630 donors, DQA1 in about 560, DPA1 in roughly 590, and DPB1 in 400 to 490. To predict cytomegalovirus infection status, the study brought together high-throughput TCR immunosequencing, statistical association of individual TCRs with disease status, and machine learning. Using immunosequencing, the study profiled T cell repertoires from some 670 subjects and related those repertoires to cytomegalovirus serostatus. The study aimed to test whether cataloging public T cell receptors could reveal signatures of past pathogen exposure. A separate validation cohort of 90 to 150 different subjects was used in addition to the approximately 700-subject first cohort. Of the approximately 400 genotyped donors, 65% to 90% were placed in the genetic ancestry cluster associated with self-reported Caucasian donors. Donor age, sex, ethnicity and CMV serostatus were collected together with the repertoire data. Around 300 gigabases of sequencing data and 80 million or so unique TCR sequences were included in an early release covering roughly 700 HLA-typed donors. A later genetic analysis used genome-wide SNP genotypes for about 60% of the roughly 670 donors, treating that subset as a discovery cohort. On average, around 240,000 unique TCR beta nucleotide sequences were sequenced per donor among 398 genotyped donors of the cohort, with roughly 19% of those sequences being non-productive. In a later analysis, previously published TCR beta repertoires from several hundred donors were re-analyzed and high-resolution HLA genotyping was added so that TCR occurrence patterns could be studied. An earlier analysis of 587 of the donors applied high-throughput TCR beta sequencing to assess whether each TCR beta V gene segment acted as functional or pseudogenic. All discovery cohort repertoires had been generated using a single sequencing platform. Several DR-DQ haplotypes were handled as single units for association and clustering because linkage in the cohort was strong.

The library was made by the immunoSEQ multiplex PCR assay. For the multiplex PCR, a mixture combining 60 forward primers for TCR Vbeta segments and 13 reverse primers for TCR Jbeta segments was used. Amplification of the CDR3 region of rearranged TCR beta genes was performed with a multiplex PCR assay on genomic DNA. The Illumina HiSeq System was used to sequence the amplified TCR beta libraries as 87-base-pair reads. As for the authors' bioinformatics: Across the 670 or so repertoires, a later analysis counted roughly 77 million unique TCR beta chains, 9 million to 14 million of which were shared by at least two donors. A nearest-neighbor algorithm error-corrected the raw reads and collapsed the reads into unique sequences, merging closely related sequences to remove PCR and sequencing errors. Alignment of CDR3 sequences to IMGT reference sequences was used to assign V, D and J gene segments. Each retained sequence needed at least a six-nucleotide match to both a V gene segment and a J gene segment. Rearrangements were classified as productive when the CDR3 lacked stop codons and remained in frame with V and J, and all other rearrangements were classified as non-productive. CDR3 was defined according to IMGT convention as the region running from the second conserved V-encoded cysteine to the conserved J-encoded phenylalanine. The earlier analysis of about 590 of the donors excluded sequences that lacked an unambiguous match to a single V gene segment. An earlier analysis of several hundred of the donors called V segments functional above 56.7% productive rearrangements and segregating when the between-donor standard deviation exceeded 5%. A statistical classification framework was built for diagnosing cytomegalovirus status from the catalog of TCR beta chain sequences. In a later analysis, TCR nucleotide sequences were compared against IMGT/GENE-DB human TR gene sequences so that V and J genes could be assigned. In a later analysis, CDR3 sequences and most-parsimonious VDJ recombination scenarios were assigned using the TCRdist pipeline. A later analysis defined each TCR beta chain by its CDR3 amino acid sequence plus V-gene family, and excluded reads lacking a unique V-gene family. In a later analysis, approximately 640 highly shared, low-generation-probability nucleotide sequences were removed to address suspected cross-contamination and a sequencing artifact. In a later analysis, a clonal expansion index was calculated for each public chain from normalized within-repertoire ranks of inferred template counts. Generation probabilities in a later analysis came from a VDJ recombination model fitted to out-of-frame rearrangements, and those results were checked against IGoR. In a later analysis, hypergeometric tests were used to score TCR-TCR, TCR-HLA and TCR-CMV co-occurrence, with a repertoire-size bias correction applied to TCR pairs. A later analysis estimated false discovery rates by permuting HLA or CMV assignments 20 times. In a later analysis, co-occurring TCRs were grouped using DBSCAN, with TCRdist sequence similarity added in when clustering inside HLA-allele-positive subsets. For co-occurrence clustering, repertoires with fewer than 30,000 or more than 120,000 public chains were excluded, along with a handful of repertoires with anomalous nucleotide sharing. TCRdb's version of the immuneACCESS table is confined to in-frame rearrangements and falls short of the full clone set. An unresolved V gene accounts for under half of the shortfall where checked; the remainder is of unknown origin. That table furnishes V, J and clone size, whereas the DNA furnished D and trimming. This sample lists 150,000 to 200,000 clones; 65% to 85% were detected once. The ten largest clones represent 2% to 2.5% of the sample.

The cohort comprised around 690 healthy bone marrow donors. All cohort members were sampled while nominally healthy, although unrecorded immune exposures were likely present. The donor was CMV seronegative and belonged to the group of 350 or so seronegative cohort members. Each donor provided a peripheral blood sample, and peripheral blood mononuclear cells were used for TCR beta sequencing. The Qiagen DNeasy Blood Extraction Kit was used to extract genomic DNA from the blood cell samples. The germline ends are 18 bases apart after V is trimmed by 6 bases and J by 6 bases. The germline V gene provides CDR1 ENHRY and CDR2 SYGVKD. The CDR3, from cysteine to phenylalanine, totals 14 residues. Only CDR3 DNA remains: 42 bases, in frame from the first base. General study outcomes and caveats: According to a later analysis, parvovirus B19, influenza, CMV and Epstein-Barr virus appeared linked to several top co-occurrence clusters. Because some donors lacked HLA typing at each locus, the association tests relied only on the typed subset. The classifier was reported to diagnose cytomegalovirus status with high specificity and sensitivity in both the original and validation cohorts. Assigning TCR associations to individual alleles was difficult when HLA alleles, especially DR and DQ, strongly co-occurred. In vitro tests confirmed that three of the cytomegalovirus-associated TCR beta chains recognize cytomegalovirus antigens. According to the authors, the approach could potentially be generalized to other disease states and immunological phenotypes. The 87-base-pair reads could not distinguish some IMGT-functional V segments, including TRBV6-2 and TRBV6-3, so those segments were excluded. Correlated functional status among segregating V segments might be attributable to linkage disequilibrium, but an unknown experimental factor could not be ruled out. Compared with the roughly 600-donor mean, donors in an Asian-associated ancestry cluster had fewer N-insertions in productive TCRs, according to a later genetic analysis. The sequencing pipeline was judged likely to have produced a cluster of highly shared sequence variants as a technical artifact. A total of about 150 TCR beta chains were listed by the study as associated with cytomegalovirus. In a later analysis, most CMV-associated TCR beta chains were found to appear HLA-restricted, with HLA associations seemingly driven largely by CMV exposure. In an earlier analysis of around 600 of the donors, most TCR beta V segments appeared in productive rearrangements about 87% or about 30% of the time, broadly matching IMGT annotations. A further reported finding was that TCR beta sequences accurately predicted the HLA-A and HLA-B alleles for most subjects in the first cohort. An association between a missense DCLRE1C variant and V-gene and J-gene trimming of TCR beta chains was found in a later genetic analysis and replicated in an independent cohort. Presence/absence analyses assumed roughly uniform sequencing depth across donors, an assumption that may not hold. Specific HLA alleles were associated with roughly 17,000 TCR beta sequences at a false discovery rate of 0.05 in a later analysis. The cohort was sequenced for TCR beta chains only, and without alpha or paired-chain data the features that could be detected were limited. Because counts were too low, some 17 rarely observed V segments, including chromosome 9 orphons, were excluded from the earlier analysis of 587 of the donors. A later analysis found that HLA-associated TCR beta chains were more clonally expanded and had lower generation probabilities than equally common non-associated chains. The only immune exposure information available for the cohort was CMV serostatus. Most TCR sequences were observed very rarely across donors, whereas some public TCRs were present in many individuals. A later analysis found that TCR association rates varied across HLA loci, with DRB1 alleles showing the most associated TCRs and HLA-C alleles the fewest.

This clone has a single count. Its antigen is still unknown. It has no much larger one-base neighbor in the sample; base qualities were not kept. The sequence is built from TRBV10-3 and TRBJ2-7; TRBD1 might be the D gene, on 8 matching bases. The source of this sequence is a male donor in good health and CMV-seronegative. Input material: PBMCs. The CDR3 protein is CAIRQQGGSGEQYF. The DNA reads TGTGCCATCAGGCAACAGGGGGGGTCCGGCGAGCAGTACTTC.